This is a list of T cell receptor beta chains from one sample in a study of shared clonotypes between healthy human individuals. Produced via immunoSEQ multiplex PCR; TCRdb's table is partial and in-frame only. The sample yields 1,400,000 or so clones, approximately 98.5% seen once. The sample was naive CD4+ T cells sorted from blood. The receptor set was obtained from a man aged 25-45 years in good health. Both conserved end residues are part of each CDR3.

TRBV7-2	CASSPSGAVSYEQYF
TRBV4-3	CASSQDQGMYSGANVLTF
TRBV10-3	CATQGGQAVLDTQYF
TRBV18	CASSKGTGTPPYEQYF
TRBV29-1	CSVRRRAGEGYTF
TRBV5-1	CASTVEPSTEAFF
TRBV28	CASSLVGGTYEQYF
TRBV9	CASSVYSGRNAREQYF
TRBV18	CASSPPSLYEQYF
TRBV7-6	CASSTSGSATGELFF
TRBV27	CASSQAGTYNEQFF
TRBV4-1	CASSPRAENYGYTF
TRBV4-1	CASSQDHGGGGANVLTF
TRBV19	CASSFGPNSGNTIYF
TRBV5-1	CASSYGTFTSTDTQYF
TRBV5-1	CASSFQGTEKLFF
TRBV6-5	CASSRTGGAYEQYF
TRBV29-1	CSVTKSTQETQYF
TRBV10-3	CAIGVLPQGASYEQYF
TRBV28	CASSLGGLSTDTQYF
TRBV29-1	CSVEQSLRRTLNTEAFF
TRBV25-1	CASSGTGMGLAYNEQFF
TRBV2	CAYSKAPRGEKLFF
TRBV27	CASTWRETGELFF
TRBV28	CASSATLGQGTSGELFF
TRBV4-3	CASSQETGQGLVDTQYF
TRBV7-8	CASSSTRFPGVDNEQFF
TRBV2	CASVDRVPQPQHF
TRBV7-9	CASSATHSNQPQHF
TRBV9	CASSEGRLAKNIQYF
TRBV10-3	CAISENRDYGYTF
TRBV7-8	CASSFFLETRNEQFF
TRBV29-1	CSVPVAGGYNEQFF